This entry describes one T cell receptor beta chain. In the original analysis: Amplification of reference gene primers was used by the study to estimate nucleated cell counts. Clones were sequenced by immunoSEQ multiplex PCR, and TCRdb holds only the in-frame ones, with some missing. D and trimming were read from the DNA, whereas the V and J calls and clone size are those reported in that table. The table lists about 210,000 clones, around 82% of them singletons, with 2.9% in the top ten. These data come from a study of blood T cell repertoires in COVID-19. Turning to the study itself: In each case, the material was cDNA or gDNA derived from T cells, B-cell-depleted T cells, or PBMCs.

There are 15 residues in the CDR3. V was trimmed by 8 bases and J by 3 bases, leaving 18 bases between them. The germline gives CDR1 LGHDT, CDR2 YNNKEL (reference sequence). The sequenced sample consisted of peripheral blood. The gene calls are TRBV3-1 (or the pseudogene TRBV3-2) and TRBJ2-3; possibly TRBD1 for D (5 bases). The sequence was collected from a man aged 50-59 years with active or convalescent COVID-19. DNA of the CDR3: TGTGCCAGCTCAGGATGGGTAGCAGGGACAGATACGCAGTATTTT. Translated, it gives CASSGWVAGTDTQYF.